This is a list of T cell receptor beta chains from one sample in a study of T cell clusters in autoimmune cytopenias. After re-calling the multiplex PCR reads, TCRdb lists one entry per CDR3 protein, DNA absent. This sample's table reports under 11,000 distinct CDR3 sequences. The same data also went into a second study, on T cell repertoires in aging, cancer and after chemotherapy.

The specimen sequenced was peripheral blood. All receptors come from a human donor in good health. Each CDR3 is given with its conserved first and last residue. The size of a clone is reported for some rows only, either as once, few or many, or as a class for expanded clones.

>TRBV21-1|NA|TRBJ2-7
CASSAWPGSSYEQYF
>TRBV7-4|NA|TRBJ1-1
CASSFSPLGGNTEAFF
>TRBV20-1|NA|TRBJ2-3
CSAQVADTQYF
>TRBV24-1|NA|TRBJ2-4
CATSDLGRLNIQYF
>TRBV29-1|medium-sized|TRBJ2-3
CSVGGGGGDTQYF
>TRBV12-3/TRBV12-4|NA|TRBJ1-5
CASSFSNQPQHF
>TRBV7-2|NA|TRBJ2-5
CASSRRNQETQYF
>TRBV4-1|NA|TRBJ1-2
CASSHSRDRVGGYTF
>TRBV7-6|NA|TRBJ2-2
CASSSGLAGASGELFF
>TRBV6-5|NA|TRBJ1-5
CASSPGLERPQHF
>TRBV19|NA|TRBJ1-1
CASSIAGDTEAFF
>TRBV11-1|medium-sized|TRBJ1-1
CASSLGQGNTEAFF
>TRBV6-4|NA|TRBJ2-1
CARDVFSDPSYNEQFF
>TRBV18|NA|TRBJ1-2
CASSPDRVGGYTF
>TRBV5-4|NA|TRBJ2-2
CASSFKPTPTGELFF
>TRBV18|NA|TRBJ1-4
CASSLNSPGEEKLFF
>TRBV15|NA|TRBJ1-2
CATSRLPGQGANYGYTF
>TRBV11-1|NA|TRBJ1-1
CASSLGLNTEAFF
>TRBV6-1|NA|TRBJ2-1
CASSSTWNEQFF
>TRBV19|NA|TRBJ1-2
CASTPLHSNYGYTF
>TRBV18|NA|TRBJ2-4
CASSPGGIAKNIQYF
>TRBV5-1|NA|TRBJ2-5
CASSFSGTSGFRETQYF
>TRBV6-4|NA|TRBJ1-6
CASSDSSRCDRSCNSPLHF
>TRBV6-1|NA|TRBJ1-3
CATTGSPGNTIYF
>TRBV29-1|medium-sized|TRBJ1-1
CSVSASSSEAFF
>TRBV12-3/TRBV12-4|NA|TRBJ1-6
CASTEDRANNSPLHF
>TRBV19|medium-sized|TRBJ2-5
CASSHDREETQYF
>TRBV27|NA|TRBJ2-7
CASARREGAYEQYF
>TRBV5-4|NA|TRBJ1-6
CASKGAVVNSPLHF
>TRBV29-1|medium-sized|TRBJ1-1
CSVDRWTDNTEAFF
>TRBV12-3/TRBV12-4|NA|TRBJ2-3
CASRGSTASTDTQYF
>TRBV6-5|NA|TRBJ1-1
CASRTGGYTEAFF
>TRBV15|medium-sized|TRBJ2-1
CATSRGTGGLYEQFF
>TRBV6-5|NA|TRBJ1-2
CASSYSPDANYGYTF
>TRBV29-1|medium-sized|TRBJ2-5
CSWVWWETQYF
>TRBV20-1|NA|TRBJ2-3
CSARDPLGDTQYF
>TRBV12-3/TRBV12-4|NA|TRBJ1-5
CASSLTGSGPQHF
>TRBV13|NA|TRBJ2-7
CASSLALLYEQYF
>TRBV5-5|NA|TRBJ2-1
CASSLGGPDNEQFF
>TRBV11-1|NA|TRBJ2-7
CASTTTMGGLSEQYF
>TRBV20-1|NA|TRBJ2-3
CSARGLAGPSTDTQYF
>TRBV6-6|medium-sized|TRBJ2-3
CASTETDTQYF
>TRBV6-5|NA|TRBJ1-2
CASSRVLSGAPFYGYTF
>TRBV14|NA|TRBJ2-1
CASSGRGNFIANEQFF
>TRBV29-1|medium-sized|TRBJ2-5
CSVATSGRGETQYF
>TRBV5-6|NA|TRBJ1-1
CASSPDRNRSPYPEAFF
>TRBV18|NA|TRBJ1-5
CASSEGLALRQPQHF
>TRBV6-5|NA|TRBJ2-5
CASRYGLAGGSAETQYF
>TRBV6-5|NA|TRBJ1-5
CASSYAGHPNQPQHF
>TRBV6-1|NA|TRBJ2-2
CASSELTANTGELFF
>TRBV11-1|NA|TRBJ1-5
CASSQEETGQQPQHF
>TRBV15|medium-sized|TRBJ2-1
CATSRERLAAIYNEQFF